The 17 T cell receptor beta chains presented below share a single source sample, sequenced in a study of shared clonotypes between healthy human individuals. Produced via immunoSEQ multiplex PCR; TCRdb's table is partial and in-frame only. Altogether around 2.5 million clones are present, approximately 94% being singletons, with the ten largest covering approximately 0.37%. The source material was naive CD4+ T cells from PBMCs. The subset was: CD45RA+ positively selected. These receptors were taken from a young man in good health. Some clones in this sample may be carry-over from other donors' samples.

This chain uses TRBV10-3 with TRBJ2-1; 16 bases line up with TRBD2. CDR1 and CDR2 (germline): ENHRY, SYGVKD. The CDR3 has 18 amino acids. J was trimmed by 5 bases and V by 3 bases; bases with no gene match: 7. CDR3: CAISDGTSGRALDNEQFF. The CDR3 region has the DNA TGTGCCATCAGTGATGGGACTAGCGGGAGGGCCCTCGACAATGAGCAGTTCTTC.

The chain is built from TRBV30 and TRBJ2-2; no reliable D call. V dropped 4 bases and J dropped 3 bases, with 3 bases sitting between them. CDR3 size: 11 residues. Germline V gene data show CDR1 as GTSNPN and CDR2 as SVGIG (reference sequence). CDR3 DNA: TGTGCCTGGACAGACACCGGGGAGCTGTTTTTT. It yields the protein CAWTDTGELFF.

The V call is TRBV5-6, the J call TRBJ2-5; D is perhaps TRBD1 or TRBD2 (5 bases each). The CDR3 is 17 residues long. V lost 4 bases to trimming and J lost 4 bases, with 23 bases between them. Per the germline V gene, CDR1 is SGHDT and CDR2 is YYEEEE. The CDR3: CASSLSTFGGSGETQYF. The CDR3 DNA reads TGTGCCAGCAGCCTCAGTACATTTGGGGGATCGGGAGAGACCCAGTACTTC.

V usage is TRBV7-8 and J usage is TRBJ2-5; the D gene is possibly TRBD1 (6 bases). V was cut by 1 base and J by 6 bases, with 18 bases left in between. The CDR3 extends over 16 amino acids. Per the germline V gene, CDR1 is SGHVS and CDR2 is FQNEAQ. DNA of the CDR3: TGTGCCAGCAGCTTAGAGGGGGACGGCCTTTACCAGACCCAGTACTTC. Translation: CASSLEGDGLYQTQYF.

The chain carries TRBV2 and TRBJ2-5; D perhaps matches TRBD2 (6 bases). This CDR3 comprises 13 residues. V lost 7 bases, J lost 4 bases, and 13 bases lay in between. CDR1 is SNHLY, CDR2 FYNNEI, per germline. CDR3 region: CASILTRGETQYF. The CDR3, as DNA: TGTGCCAGCATCCTGACTAGAGGAGAGACCCAGTACTTC. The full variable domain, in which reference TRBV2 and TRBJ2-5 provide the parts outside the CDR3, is EPEVTQTPSHQVTQMGQEVILRCVPISNHLYFYWYRQILGQKVEFLVSFYNNEISEKSEIFDDQFSVERPDGSNFTLKIRSTKLEDSAMYFCASILTRGETQYFGPGTRLLVL.

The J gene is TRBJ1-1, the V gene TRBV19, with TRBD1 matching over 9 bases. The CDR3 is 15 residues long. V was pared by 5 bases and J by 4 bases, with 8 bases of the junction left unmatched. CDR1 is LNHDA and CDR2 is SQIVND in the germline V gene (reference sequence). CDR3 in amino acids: CASSLRQGVSTEAFF. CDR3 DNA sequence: TGTGCCAGTAGTCTTCGACAGGGGGTGAGCACTGAAGCTTTCTTT.

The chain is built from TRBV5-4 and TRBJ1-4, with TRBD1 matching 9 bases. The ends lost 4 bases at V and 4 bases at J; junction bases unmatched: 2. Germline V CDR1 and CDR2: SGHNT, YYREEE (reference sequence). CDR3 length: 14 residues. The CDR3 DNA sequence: TGTGCCAGCAGCCGGACAGGGGTTAATGAAAAACTGTTTTTT. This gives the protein CASSRTGVNEKLFF.

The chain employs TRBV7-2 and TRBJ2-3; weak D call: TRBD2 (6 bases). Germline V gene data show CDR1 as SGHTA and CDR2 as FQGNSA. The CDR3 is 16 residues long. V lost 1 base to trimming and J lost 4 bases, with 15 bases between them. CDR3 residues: CASSLGGGIGADTQYF. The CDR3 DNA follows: TGTGCCAGCAGCTTAGGAGGAGGGATAGGCGCAGATACGCAGTATTTT. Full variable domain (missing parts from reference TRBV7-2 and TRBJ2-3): GAGVSQSPSNKVTEKGKDVELRCDPISGHTALYWYRQSLGQGLEFLIYFQGNSAPDKSGLPSDRFSAERTGGSVSTLTIQRTQQEDSAVYLCASSLGGGIGADTQYFGPGTRLTVL.

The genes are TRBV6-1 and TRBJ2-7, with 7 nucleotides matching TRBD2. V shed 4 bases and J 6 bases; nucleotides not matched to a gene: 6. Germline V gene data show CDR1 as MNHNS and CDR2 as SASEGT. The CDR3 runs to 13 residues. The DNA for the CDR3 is TGTGCCAGCAGTGGGGGGGGAGGGAGCGAGCAGTACTTC. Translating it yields CASSGGGGSEQYF.

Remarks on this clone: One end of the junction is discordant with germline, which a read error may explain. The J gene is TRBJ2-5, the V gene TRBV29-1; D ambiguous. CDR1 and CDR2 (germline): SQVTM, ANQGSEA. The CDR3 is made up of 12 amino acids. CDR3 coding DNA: TGCAGCGTTTCGCAGGCCCAAGGGACCCAGTACTTC. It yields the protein CSVSQAQGTQYF.

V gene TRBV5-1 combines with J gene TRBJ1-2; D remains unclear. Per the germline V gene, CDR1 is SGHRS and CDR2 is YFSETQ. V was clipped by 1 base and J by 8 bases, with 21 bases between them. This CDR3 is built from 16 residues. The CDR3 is CASSLSRQAPPGGYTF. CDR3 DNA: TGCGCCAGCAGCTTGTCGCGGCAGGCCCCCCCGGGGGGCTACACCTTC.

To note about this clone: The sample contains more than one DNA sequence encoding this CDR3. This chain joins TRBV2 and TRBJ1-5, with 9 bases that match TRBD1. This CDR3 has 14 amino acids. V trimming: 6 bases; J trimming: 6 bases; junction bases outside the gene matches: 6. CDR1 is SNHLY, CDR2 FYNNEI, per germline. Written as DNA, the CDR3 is TGTGCCAGCAGCGGACAGGGGACGGGTCAGCCCCAGCATTTT. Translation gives CASSGQGTGQPQHF.

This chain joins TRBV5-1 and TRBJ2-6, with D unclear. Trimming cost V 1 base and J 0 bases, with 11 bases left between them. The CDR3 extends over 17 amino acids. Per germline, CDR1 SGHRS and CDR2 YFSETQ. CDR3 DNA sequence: TGCGCCAGCAGCTTGAGGCGGACCGGCTCTGGGGCCAACGTCCTGACTTTC. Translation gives CASSLRRTGSGANVLTF.

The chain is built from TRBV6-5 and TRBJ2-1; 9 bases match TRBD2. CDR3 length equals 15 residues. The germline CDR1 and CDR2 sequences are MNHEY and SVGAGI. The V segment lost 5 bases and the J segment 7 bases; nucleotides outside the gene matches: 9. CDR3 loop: CASSPYGGRENEQFF. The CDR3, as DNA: TGTGCCAGCAGTCCCTATGGCGGGAGGGAGAATGAGCAGTTCTTC.

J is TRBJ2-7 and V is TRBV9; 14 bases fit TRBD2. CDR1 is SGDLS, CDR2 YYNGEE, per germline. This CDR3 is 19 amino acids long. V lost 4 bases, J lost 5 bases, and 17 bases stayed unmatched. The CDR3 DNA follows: TGTGCCAGCAGCCCCTCGGGACTAGCGGGAGATGGAATGGGGAACGAGCAGTACTTC. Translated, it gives CASSPSGLAGDGMGNEQYF.

The CDR3 region has the DNA TGTGCCAGCAGGCAAGTTTTCTCTGGGGCCAACGTCCTGACTTTC. As protein: CASRQVFSGANVLTF. The chain recombines TRBV2 with TRBJ2-6; unclear D gene. This CDR3 region has 15 residues. V was clipped by 6 bases and J by 0 bases, with 9 bases between them. CDR1 is SNHLY, CDR2 FYNNEI, per germline.

The CDR3 DNA reads as TGTGCCAGCAGCAGGGACAGGAACTCTGGAAACACCATATATTTT. The encoded protein is CASSRDRNSGNTIYF. J is TRBJ1-3 and V is TRBV7-2; TRBD1 matches 8 bases. The V gene's germline CDR1 is SGHTA and CDR2 FQGNSA. The CDR3 has 15 amino acids. V was pared by 5 bases and J by 0 bases, with 3 bases of the junction left unmatched.